These 6 T cell receptor beta chains came from one sample sequenced in a study of TIL therapy for anti-PD-1-resistant metastatic lung cancer. The time point is: pre-treatment sample, taken before nivolumab and TIL therapy. The immunoSEQ assay was v3. Here immunoSEQ multiplex PCR was the method, and the copy in TCRdb shows in-frame clones only, minus some. The data show about 19,000 clones, about 80% seen once. Material: blood, obtained at baseline. Receptors originate from a person between 30 and 79 years old with non-small cell lung cancer.

The rearrangement links TRBV19 to TRBJ1-1, with D perhaps TRBD1 (6 bases). Germline V gene lookup returns CDR1 LNHDA and CDR2 SQIVND (reference sequence). The ends were cut back, 6 bases at V and 7 bases at J, with 18 bases in the middle. CDR3 size: 14 residues. The CDR3: CASSLQGGVGEAFF. The CDR3 DNA sequence: TGTGCCAGTAGCTTACAGGGTGGGGTTGGTGAAGCTTTCTTT. Filled out from reference TRBV19 and TRBJ1-1, the complete variable domain reads DGGITQSPKYLFRKEGQNVTLSCEQNLNHDAMYWYRQDPGQGLRLIYYSQIVNDFQKGDIAEGYSVSREKKESFPLTVTSAQKNPTAFYLCASSLQGGVGEAFFGQGTRLTVV.

This chain connects TRBV13 to TRBJ2-5; D gene ambiguous. The germline CDR1 and CDR2 sequences are PRHDT and FYEKMQ (reference sequence). V lost 6 bases and J 5 bases, leaving 13 bases between the germline ends. The CDR3 covers 13 residues. The CDR3 sequence: CASSLLREETQYF. The DNA of the CDR3 is TGTGCCAGCAGTCTACTCCGAGAGGAGACCCAGTACTTC.

In DNA, the CDR3 is TGTGCCAGCAGCCAAGCCCTTGGGGTAGCCGGAGAGGAGACCCAGTACTTC. It yields the protein CASSQALGVAGEETQYF. The V gene is TRBV3-1 (or the pseudogene TRBV3-2), the J gene TRBJ2-5, with D hard to call. From germline, CDR1 is LGHDT and CDR2 YNNKEL (reference sequence). V lost 1 base and J lost 5, with 20 bases in between. This CDR3 region has 17 residues.

V is TRBV18 and J is TRBJ1-4; D is undetermined. Trimming took off 11 bases at V and 4 bases at J, with 14 bases between the two ends. Germline V gene lookup returns CDR1 KGHSH and CDR2 LQKENI. The CDR3 extends over 13 amino acids. CDR3 DNA: TGTGCCGCTTCGGGAGGATATAATGAAAAACTGTTTTTT. Its translation: CAASGGYNEKLFF.

The J gene is TRBJ1-6, the V gene TRBV2; perhaps TRBD1 as D (5 bases). Trimming took off 7 bases at V and 4 bases at J, with 14 bases between the two ends. The germline gives CDR1 SNHLY, CDR2 FYNNEI. This CDR3 is 15 amino acids long. CDR3 DNA sequence: TGTGCCAGCAAGAGCCAGGGCACTTATAATTCACCCCTCCACTTT. This encodes CASKSQGTYNSPLHF.

The V gene is TRBV20-1, the J gene TRBJ1-2; no firm D call. V lost 3 bases to trimming and J lost 9 bases, with 14 bases between them. The germline gives CDR1 DFQATT, CDR2 SNEGSKA (reference sequence). CDR3 length: 12 amino acids. CDR3 residues: CSASHKSGSYTF. In DNA form, the CDR3 reads TGCAGTGCTAGTCACAAGTCGGGGAGCTACACCTTC.